This T cell receptor beta chain was sequenced during a study of cytomegalovirus exposure and HLA in healthy donors. This CDR3 spans 18 amino acids. In germline, CDR1 is SEHNR, CDR2 FQNEAQ (reference sequence). PCR primers comprised 60 Vbeta and 13 Jbeta primers. Generated by immunoSEQ multiplex PCR, the TCRdb table keeps only in-frame clones and is missing some. The sample holds about 190,000 clones, 60% to 80% seen once. A word on this clone: At one of its ends the junction is not consistent with the germline gene, which may arise from a read error.

The rearrangement uses TRBV7-9 and TRBJ1-2, with D possibly TRBD1 on 5 matching bases. This receptor was identified in a woman between 25 and 40 years old in good health and CMV-seropositive. Sequencing input: PBMCs. The CDR3 is CSSSLAQAGPTSNYGYTF. CDR3 nucleotide sequence: TGTTCCAGCAGCTTAGCGCAGGCAGGGCCCACCTCTAACTATGGCTACACCTTC.